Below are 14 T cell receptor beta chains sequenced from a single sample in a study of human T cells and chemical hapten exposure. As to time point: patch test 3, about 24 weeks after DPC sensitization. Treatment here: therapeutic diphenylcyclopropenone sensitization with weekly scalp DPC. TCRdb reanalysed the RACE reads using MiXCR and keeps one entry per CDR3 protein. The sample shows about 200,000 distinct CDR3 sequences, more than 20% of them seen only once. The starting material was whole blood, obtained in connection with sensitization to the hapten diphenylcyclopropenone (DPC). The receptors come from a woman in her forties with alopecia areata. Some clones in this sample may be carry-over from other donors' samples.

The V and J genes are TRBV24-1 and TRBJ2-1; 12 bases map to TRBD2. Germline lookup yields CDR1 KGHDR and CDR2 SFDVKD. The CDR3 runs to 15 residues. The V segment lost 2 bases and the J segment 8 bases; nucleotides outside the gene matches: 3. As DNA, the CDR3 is TGTGCCACCAGTGATTGGACTAGCGGGGTCGATGAGCAGTTCTTC. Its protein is CATSDWTSGVDEQFF.

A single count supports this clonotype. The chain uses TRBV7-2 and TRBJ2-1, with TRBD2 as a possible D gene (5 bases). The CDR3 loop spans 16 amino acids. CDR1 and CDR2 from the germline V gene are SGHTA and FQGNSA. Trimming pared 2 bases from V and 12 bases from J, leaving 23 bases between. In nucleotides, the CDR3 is TGTGCCAGCAGCTTAAGTCCCCTTACTAGGGCTTCTCCGCAGTTCTTC. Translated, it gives CASSLSPLTRASPQFF.

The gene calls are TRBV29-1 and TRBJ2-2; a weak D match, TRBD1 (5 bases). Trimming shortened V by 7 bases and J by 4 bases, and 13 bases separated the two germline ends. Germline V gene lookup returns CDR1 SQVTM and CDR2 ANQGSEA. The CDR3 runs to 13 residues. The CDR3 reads CSAIRDSTGELFF. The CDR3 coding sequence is TGCAGCGCCATCCGTGACAGCACCGGGGAGCTGTTTTTT.

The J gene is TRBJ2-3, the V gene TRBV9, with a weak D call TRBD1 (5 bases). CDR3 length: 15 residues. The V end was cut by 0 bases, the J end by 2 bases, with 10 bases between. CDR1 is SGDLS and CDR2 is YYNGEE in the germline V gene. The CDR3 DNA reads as TGTGCCAGCAGCGTAGACAACAGGCCCACAGATACGCAGTATTTT. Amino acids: CASSVDNRPTDTQYF.

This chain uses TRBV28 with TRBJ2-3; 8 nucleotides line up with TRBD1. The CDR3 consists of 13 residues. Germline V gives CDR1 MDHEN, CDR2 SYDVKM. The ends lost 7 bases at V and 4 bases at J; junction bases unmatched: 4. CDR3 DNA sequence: TGTGCCAGCATCGGACAGGGCCCAGATACGCAGTATTTT. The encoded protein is CASIGQGPDTQYF.

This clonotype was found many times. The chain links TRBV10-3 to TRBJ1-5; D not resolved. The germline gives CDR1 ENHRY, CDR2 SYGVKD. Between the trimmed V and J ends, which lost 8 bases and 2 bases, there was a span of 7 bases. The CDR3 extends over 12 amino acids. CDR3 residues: CAISEGNQPQHF. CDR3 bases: TGTGCCATCTCGGAGGGCAATCAGCCCCAGCATTTT.

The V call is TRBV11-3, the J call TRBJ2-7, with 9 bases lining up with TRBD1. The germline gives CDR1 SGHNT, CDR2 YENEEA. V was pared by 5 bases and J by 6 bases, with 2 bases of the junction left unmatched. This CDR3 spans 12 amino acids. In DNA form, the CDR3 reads TGTGCCAGCAGCCGACAGGGGGGCGAGCAGTACTTC. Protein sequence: CASSRQGGEQYF.

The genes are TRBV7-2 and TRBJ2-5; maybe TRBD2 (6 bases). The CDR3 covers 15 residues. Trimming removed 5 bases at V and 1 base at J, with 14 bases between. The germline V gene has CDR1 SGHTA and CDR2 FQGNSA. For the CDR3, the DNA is TGTGCCAGCAGCCGGCATAGCGGAACCCAAGAGACCCAGTACTTC. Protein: CASSRHSGTQETQYF.

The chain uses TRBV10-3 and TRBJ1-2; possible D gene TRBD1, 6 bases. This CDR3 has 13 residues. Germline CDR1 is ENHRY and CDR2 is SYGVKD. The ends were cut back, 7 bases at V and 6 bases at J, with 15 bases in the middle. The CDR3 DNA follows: TGTGCCATCAACTCGGGGGCGAATGATGGCTACACCTTC. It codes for CAINSGANDGYTF.

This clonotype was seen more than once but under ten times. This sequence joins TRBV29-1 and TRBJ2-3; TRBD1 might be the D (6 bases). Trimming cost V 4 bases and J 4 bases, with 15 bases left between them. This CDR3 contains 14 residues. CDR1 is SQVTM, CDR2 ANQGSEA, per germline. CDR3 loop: CSVALAGEADTQYF. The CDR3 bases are TGCAGCGTTGCGTTGGCAGGGGAAGCAGATACGCAGTATTTT.

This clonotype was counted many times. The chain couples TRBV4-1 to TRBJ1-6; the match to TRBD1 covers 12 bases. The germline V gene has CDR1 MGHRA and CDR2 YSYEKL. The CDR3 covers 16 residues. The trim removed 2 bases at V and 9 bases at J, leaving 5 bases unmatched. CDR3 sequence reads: CASSQIGTGGGSPLHF. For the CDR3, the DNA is TGCGCCAGCAGCCAAATCGGGACAGGGGGCGGTTCACCCCTCCACTTT.

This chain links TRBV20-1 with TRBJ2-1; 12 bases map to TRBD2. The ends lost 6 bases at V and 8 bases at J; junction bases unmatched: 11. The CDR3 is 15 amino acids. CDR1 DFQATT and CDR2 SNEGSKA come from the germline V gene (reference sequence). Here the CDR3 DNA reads TGCAGTGCGGCCAAGACTAGCGGGAGTGCCGATGAGCAGTTCTTC. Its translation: CSAAKTSGSADEQFF.

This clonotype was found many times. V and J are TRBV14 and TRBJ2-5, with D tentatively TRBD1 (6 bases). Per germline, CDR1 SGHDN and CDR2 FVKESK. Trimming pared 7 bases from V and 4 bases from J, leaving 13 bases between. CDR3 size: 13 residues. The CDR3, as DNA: TGTGCCAGCAACATCCTAGGGGGAGAGACCCAGTACTTC. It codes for CASNILGGETQYF. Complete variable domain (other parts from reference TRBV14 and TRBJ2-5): EAGVTQFPSHSVIEKGQTVTLRCDPISGHDNLYWYRRVMGKEIKFLLHFVKESKQDESGMPNNRFLAERTGGTYSTLKVQPAELEDSGVYFCASNILGGETQYFGPGTRLLVL.

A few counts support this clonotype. DNA for the CDR3: TGTGCCACCAGCAGAGAAAGGCCGATGTTGAACACTGAAGCTTTCTTT. This sequence encodes CATSRERPMLNTEAFF. This sequence joins TRBV15 and TRBJ1-1; D not resolved. The CDR3 covers 16 residues. Germline V lookup: CDR1 LNHNV, CDR2 YYDKDF (reference sequence). Between the trimmed V and J ends, which lost 0 bases and 0 bases, there was a span of 11 bases.